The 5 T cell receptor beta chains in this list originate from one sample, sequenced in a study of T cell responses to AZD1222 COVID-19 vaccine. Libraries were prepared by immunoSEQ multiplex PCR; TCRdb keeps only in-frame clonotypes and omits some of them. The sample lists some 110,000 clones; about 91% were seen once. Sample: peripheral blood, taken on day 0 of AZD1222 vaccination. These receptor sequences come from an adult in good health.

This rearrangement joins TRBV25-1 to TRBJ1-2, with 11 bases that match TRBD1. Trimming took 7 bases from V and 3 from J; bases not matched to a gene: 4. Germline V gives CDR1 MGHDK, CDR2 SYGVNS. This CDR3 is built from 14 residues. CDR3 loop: CASKRGQGDYGYTF. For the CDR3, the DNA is TGTGCCAGCAAGAGGGGACAGGGGGACTATGGCTACACCTTC.

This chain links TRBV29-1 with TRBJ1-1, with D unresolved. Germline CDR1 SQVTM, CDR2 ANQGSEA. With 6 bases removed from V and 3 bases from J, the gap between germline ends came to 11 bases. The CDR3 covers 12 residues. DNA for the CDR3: TGCAGCGTCCAGGCTAGTGACACTGAAGCTTTCTTT. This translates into CSVQASDTEAFF.

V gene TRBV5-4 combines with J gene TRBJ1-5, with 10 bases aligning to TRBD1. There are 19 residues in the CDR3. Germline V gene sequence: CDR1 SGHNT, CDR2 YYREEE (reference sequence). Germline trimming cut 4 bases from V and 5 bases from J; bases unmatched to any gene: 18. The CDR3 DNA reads TGTGCCAGCAGCCCAGGGCCGGGACAGGGGAGGTTTGGTGATCAGCCCCAGCATTTT. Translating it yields CASSPGPGQGRFGDQPQHF.

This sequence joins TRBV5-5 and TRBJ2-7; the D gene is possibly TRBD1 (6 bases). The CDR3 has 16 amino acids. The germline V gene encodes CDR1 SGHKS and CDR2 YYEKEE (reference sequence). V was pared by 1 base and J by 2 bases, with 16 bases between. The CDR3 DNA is TGTGCCAGCAGCTTGTATACGGGACAACGAACCTACGAGCAGTACTTC. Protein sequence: CASSLYTGQRTYEQYF.

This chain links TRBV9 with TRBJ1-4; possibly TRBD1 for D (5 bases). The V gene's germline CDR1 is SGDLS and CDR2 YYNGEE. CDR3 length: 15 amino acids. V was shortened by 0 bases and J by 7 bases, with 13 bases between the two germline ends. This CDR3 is CASSVAARDREKLFF. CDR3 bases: TGTGCCAGCAGCGTAGCTGCCAGGGATCGTGAAAAACTGTTTTTT.